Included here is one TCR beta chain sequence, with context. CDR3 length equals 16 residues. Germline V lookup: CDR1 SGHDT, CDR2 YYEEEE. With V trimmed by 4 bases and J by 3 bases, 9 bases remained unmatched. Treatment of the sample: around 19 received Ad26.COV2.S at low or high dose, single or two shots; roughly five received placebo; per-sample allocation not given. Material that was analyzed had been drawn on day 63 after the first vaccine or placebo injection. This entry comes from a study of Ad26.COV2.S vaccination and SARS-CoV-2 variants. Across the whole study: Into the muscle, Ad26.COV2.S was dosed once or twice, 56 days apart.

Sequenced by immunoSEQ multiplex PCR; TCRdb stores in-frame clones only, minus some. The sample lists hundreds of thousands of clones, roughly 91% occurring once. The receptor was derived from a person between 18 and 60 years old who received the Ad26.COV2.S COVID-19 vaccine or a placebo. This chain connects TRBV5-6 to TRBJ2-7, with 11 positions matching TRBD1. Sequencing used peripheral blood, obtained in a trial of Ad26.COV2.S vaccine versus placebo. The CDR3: CASSRWTGGEIYEQYF. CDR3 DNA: TGTGCCAGCAGCAGATGGACAGGGGGCGAGATCTACGAGCAGTACTTC.